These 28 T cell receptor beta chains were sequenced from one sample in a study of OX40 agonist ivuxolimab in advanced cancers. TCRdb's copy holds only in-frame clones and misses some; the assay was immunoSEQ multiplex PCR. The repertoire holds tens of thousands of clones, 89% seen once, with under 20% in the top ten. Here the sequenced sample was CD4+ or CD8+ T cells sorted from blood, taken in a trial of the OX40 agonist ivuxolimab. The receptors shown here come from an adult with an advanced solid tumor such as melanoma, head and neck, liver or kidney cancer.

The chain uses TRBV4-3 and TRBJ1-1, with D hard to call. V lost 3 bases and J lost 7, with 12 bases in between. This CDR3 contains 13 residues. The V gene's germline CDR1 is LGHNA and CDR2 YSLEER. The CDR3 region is CASSQDGLGEAFF. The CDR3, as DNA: TGCGCCAGCAGCCAGGACGGTTTGGGTGAAGCTTTCTTT.

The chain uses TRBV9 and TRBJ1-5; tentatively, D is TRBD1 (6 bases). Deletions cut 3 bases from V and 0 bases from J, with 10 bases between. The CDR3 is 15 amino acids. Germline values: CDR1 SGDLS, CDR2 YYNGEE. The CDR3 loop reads CASSAEGDSNQPQHF. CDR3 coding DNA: TGTGCCAGCAGCGCGGAGGGGGATAGCAATCAGCCCCAGCATTTT.

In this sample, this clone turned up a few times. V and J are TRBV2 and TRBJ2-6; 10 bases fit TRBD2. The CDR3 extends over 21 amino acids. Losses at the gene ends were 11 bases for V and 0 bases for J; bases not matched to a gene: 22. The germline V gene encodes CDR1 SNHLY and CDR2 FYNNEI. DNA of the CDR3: TGTGCCGGCCTCCCAACTAGCGGGGCCCCCAGAGGAAGCTCTGGGGCCAACGTCCTGACTTTC. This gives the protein CAGLPTSGAPRGSSGANVLTF.

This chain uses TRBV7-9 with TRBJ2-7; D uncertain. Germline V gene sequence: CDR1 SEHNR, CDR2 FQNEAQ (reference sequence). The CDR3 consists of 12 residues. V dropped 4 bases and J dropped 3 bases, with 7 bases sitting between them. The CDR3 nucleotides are TGTGCCAGCAGCTCGCCCAGCTACGAGCAGTACTTC. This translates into CASSSPSYEQYF. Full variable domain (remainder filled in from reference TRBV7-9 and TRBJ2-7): DTGVSQNPRHKITKRGQNVTFRCDPISEHNRLYWYRQTLGQGPEFLTYFQNEAQLEKSRLLSDRFSAERPKGSFSTLEIQRTEQGDSAMYLCASSSPSYEQYFGPGTRLTVT.

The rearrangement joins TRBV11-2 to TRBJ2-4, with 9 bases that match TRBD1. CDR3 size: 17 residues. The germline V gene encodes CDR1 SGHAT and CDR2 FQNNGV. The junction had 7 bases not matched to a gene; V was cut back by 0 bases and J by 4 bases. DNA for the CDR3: TGTGCCAGCAGCTTAGATCGGATAGGGACAGGGAAAAACATTCAGTACTTC. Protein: CASSLDRIGTGKNIQYF.

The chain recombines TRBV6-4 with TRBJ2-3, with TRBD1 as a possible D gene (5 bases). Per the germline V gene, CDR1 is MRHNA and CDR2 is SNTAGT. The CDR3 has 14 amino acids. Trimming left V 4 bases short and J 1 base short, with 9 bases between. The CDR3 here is CASSVKGGTDTQYF. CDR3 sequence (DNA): TGTGCCAGCAGTGTTAAAGGGGGCACAGATACGCAGTATTTT.

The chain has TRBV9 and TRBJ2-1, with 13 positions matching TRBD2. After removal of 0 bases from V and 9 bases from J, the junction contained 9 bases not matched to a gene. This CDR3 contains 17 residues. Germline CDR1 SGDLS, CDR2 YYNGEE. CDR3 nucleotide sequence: TGTGCCAGCAGCGTAGCTGGACTAGCGGGAGCTTGGGGTGAGCAGTTCTTC. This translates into CASSVAGLAGAWGEQFF.

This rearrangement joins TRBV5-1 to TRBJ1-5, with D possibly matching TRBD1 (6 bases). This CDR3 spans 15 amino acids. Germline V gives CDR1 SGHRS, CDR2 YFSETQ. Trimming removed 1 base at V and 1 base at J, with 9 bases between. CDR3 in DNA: TGCGCCAGCAGCTTGAACGGACAGAGCAATCAGCCCCAGCATTTT. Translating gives CASSLNGQSNQPQHF.

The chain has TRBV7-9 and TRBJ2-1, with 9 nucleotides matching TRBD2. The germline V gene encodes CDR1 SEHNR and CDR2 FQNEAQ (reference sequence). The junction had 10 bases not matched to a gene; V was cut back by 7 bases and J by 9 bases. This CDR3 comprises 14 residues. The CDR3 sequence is CASTQREERIEQFF. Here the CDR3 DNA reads TGTGCCAGCACCCAGCGGGAGGAACGCATTGAGCAGTTCTTC.

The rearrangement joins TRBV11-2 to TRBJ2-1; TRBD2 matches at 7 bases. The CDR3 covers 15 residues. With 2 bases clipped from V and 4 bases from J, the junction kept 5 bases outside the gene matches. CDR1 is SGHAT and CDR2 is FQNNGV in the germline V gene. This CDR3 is CASSLFGDYYNEQFF. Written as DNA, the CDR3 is TGTGCCAGCAGCTTATTCGGGGACTATTACAATGAGCAGTTCTTC.

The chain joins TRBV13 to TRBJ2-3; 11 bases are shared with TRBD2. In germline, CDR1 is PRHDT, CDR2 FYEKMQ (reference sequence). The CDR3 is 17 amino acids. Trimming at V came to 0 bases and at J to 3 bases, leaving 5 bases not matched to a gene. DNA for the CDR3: TGTGCCAGCAGCTTAGGGGTAGCGGGAGGGCCTACAGATACGCAGTATTTT. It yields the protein CASSLGVAGGPTDTQYF.

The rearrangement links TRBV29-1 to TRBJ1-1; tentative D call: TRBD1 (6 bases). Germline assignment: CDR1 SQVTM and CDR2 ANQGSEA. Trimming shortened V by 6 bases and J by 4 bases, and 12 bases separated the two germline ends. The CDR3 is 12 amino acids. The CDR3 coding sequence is TGCAGCGTCATTCAAGGGGGCACTGAAGCTTTCTTT. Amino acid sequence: CSVIQGGTEAFF. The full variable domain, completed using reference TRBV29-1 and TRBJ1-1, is SAVISQKPSRDICQRGTSLTIQCQVDSQVTMMFWYRQQPGQSLTLIATANQGSEATYESGFVIDKFPISRPNLTFSTLTVSNMSPEDSSIYLCSVIQGGTEAFFGQGTRLTVV.

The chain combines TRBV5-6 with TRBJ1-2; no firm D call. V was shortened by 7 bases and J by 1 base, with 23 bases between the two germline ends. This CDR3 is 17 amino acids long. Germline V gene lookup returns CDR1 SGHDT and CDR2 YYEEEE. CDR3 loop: CASGDLDTTINNYGYTF. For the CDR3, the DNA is TGTGCCAGCGGAGACCTAGACACGACGATAAATAACTATGGCTACACCTTC. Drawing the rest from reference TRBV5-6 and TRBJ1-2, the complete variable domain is DAGVTQSPTHLIKTRGQQVTLRCSPKSGHDTVSWYQQALGQGPQFIFQYYEEEERQRGNFPDRFSGHQFPNYSSELNVNALLLGDSALYLCASGDLDTTINNYGYTFGSGTRLTVV.

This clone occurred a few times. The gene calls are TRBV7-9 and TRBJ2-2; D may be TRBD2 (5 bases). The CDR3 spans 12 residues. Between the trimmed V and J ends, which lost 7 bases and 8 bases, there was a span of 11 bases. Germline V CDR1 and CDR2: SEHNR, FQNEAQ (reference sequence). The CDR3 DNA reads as TGTGCCAGCAACCCGGGATTGGGGGAGCTGTTTTTT. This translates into CASNPGLGELFF.

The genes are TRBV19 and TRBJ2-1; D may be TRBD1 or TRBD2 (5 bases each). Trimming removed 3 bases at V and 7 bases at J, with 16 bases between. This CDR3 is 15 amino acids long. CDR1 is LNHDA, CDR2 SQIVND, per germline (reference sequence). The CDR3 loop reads CASSMGQGVMNEQFF. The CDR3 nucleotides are TGTGCCAGTAGTATGGGCCAGGGAGTAATGAATGAGCAGTTCTTC.

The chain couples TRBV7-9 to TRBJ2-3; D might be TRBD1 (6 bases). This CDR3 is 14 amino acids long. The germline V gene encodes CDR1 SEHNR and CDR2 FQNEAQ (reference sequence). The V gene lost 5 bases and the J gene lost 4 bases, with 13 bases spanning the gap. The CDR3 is CASSAPGAADTQYF. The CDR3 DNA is TGTGCCAGCAGCGCCCCAGGGGCGGCAGATACGCAGTATTTT.

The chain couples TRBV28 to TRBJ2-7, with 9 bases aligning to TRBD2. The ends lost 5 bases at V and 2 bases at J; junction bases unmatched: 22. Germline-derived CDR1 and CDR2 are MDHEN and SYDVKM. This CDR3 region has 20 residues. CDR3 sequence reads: CASSPYGLAKRETSPYEQYF. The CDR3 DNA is TGTGCCAGCAGTCCCTACGGACTAGCGAAAAGGGAGACCTCTCCCTACGAGCAGTACTTC.

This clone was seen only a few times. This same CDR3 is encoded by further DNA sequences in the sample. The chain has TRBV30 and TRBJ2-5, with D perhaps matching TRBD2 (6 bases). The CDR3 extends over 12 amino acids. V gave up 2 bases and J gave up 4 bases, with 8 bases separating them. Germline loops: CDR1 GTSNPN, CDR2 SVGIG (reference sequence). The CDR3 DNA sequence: TGTGCCTGGAGTCTGGGGGGAGAGACCCAGTACTTC. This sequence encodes CAWSLGGETQYF.

In nucleotides, the CDR3 is TGTGCCAGCAGCTTCAATGCCGGGACGGAGGGAAACACCATATATTTT. It specifies CASSFNAGTEGNTIYF. The chain employs TRBV11-2 and TRBJ1-3; tentatively, D is TRBD1 (5 bases). The CDR3 is 16 residues long. V lost 3 bases to trimming and J lost 4 bases, with 16 bases between them. Germline-derived CDR1 and CDR2 are SGHAT and FQNNGV.

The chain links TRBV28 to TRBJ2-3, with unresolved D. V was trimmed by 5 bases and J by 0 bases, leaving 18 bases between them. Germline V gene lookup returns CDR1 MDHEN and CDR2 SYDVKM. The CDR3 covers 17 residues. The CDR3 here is CASSGIVTAQSTDTQYF. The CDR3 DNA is TGTGCCAGCAGTGGTATCGTTACGGCACAAAGCACAGATACGCAGTATTTT.

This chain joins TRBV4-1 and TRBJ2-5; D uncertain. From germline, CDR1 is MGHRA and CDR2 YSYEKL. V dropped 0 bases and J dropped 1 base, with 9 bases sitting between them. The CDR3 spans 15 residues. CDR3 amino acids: CASSQDQRTQETQYF. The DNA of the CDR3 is TGCGCCAGCAGCCAAGATCAACGTACCCAAGAGACCCAGTACTTC.

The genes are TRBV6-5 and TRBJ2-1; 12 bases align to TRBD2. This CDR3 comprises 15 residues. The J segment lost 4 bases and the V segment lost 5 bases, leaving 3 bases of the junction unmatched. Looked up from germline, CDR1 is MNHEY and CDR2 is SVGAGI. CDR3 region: CASSRLAGEYNEQFF. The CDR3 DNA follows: TGTGCCAGCAGTCGACTAGCGGGAGAGTACAATGAGCAGTTCTTC.

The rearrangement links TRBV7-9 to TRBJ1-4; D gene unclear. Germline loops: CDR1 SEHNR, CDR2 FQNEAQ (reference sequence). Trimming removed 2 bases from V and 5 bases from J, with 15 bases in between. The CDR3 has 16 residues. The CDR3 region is CASSLPAATTNEKLFF. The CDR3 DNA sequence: TGTGCCAGCAGCTTACCCGCCGCAACGACAAATGAAAAACTGTTTTTT. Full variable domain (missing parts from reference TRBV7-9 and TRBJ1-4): DTGVSQNPRHKITKRGQNVTFRCDPISEHNRLYWYRQTLGQGPEFLTYFQNEAQLEKSRLLSDRFSAERPKGSFSTLEIQRTEQGDSAMYLCASSLPAATTNEKLFFGSGTQLSVL.

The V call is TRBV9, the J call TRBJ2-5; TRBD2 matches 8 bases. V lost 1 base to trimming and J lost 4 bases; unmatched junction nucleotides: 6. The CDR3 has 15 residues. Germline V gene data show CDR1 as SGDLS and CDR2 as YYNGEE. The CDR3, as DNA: TGTGCCAGCAGCGTACTGGCGGGAGGCCGAGAGACCCAGTACTTC. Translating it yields CASSVLAGGRETQYF.

The CDR3 loop reads CAWSTSGPYEQYF. Here the CDR3 DNA reads TGTGCCTGGAGTACGTCCGGCCCCTACGAGCAGTACTTC. The chain employs TRBV30 and TRBJ2-7; no firm D call. V dropped 2 bases and J dropped 2 bases, with 10 bases sitting between them. Germline loops: CDR1 GTSNPN, CDR2 SVGIG (reference sequence). The CDR3 consists of 13 residues.

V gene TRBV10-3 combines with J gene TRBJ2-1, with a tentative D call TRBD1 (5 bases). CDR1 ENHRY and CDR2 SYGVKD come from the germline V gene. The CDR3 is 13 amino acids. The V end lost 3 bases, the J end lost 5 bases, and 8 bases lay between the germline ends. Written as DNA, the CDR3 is TGTGCCATCAGTGAAGTAGGGGACAATGAGCAGTTCTTC. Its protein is CAISEVGDNEQFF.

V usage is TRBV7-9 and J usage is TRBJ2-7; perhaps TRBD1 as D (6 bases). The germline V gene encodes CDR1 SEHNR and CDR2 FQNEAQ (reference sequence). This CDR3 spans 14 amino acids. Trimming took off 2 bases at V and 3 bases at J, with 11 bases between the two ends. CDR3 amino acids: CASSLTGKNYEQYF. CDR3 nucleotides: TGTGCCAGCAGCTTAACAGGGAAAAACTACGAGCAGTACTTC.

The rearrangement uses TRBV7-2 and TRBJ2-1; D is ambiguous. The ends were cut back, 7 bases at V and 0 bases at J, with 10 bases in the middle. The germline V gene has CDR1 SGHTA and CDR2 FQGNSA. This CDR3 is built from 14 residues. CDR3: CASTPSGSYNEQFF. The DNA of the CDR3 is TGTGCCAGCACCCCGAGTGGCTCCTACAATGAGCAGTTCTTC.